This TCR beta chain comes out of a study of blood T cell repertoires in COVID-19. The overall study: Material from acute and convalescent COVID-19 was sourced from the United States, Italy and Spain.

The CDR3 sequence is 16 residues long. The V segment lost 0 bases and the J segment 3 bases; nucleotides outside the gene matches: 2. Per germline, CDR1 KGHSH and CDR2 LQKENI. Assay used: immunoSEQ multiplex PCR; TCRdb lists only in-frame clones, some missing. The sample contains some 220,000 clones, 70% to 90% of which appear only once. The TCR originated in a man aged 50-59 years who had recovered from COVID-19. This chain connects TRBV18 to TRBJ2-7; TRBD2 matches 13 bases. The sequenced material came from peripheral blood. CDR3 DNA sequence: TGTGCCAGCTCACCACCCGGACTAGCGGGAGACTACGAGCAGTACTTC. Translated: CASSPPGLAGDYEQYF.